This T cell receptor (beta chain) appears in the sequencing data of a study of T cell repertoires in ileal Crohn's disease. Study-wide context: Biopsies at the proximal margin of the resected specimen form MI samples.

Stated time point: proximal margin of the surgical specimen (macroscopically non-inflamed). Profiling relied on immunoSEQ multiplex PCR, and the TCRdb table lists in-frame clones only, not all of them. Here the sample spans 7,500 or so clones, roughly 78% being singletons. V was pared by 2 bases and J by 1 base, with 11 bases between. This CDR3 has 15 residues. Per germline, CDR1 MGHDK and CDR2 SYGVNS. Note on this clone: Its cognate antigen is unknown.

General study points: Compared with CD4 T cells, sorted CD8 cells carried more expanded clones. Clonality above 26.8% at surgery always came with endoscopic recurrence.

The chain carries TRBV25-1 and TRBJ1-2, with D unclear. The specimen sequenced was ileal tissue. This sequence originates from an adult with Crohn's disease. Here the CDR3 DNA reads TGTGCCAGCAGTGAAGGATTTGGGTTTAACTATGGCTACACCTTC. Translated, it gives CASSEGFGFNYGYTF.